The 14 T cell receptor beta chains below come from one sample, sequenced in a study of T cell responses to AZD1222 COVID-19 vaccine. The data were produced by immunoSEQ multiplex PCR, yet TCRdb's version contains in-frame clones alone and is incomplete. The repertoire has over 100,000 clones, approximately 91% of them found once; the top ten carry approximately 15%. The sequenced sample was peripheral blood, obtained on day 0 of AZD1222 vaccination. The receptors were gathered from an adult in good health.

The V call is TRBV5-1, the J call TRBJ2-3; 11 bases fit TRBD2. Germline V gives CDR1 SGHRS, CDR2 YFSETQ. The length of the CDR3 is 16 residues. Losses at the gene ends were 0 bases for V and 2 bases for J; bases not matched to a gene: 2. Written as DNA, the CDR3 is TGCGCCAGCAGCTTGGGACTAGCGGGGATCACAGATACGCAGTATTTT. Its protein product is CASSLGLAGITDTQYF.

The rearrangement uses TRBV30 and TRBJ1-2; a possible D gene is TRBD1 (6 bases). Trimming shortened V by 2 bases and J by 3 bases, and 13 bases separated the two germline ends. CDR1 and CDR2 (germline): GTSNPN, SVGIG (reference sequence). The CDR3 length is 14 residues. The CDR3, as DNA: TGTGCCTGGAGTTCCAGGGGCGCCGACTATGGCTACACCTTC. Residues: CAWSSRGADYGYTF.

The gene calls are TRBV7-2 and TRBJ2-3; the match to TRBD2 covers 11 bases. Germline V CDR1 and CDR2: SGHTA, FQGNSA. Unmatched junction bases numbered 5, after V lost 2 bases and J lost 4 bases. The CDR3 loop spans 16 amino acids. The CDR3 DNA reads as TGTGCCAGCAGCTTACGTAGCGGGGGGGCGTCAGATACGCAGTATTTT. This codes for CASSLRSGGASDTQYF.

This chain connects TRBV7-9 to TRBJ2-5; D is undetermined. The CDR3 totals 12 residues. CDR1 SEHNR and CDR2 FQNEAQ come from the germline V gene (reference sequence). The ends were cut back, 6 bases at V and 2 bases at J, with 7 bases in the middle. The CDR3 is CASRPPQETQYF. The DNA for the CDR3 is TGTGCCAGCAGACCACCTCAAGAGACCCAGTACTTC.

This clone was picked up one time. The J gene is TRBJ2-2, the V gene TRBV7-9; no clear D gene. The V end was cut by 3 bases, the J end by 5 bases, with 10 bases between. Germline loops: CDR1 SEHNR, CDR2 FQNEAQ (reference sequence). The CDR3 consists of 14 residues. This CDR3 is CASSFSGGTGELFF. DNA of the CDR3: TGTGCCAGCAGCTTCTCGGGTGGTACCGGGGAGCTGTTTTTT. Drawing the rest from reference TRBV7-9 and TRBJ2-2, the complete variable domain is DTGVSQNPRHKITKRGQNVTFRCDPISEHNRLYWYRQTLGQGPEFLTYFQNEAQLEKSRLLSDRFSAERPKGSFSTLEIQRTEQGDSAMYLCASSFSGGTGELFFGEGSRLTVL.

The chain links TRBV19 to TRBJ2-2, with D maybe TRBD2 (7 bases). The V end lost 5 bases, the J end lost 5 bases, and 12 bases lay between the germline ends. CDR1 and CDR2 from the germline V gene are LNHDA and SQIVND (reference sequence). The CDR3 length is 14 residues. CDR3 protein: CASSPRGGTGELFF. The CDR3 DNA reads as TGTGCCAGTAGTCCCAGGGGAGGGACCGGGGAGCTGTTTTTT.

CDR3 in amino acids: CASSLDGSMNTGELFF. CDR3 nucleotides: TGTGCCAGCAGCTTGGATGGCTCAATGAACACCGGGGAGCTGTTTTTT. V gene TRBV5-4 combines with J gene TRBJ2-2; D remains ambiguous. Trimming cost V 0 bases and J 1 base, with 10 bases left between them. There are 16 residues in the CDR3. Germline V CDR1 and CDR2: SGHNT, YYREEE (reference sequence).

V is TRBV30 and J is TRBJ1-1, with D unclear. CDR1 and CDR2 from the germline V gene are GTSNPN and SVGIG (reference sequence). V dropped 2 bases and J dropped 3 bases, with 16 bases sitting between them. The CDR3 runs 15 residues. The CDR3 bases are TGTGCCTGGAGTCCCGTGGTTGGGAGAGACACTGAAGCTTTCTTT. Its translation is CAWSPVVGRDTEAFF.

The rearrangement uses TRBV19 and TRBJ1-4; D ambiguous. Germline-derived CDR1 and CDR2 are LNHDA and SQIVND (reference sequence). The germline V and J ends were trimmed by 7 bases and 0 bases, with 12 bases remaining between them. There are 15 residues in the CDR3. DNA for the CDR3: TGTGCCAGTACCCCGAGTAGGGCAACTAATGAAAAACTGTTTTTT. Protein sequence: CASTPSRATNEKLFF.

The J gene is TRBJ2-1, the V gene TRBV4-1; no reliable D call. Germline-derived CDR1 and CDR2 are MGHRA and YSYEKL. The CDR3 covers 17 residues. The V end lost 0 bases, the J end lost 1 base, and 13 bases lay between the germline ends. The CDR3 loop reads CASSQEAPATSYNEQFF. The CDR3 DNA sequence: TGCGCCAGCAGCCAAGAGGCTCCGGCCACTTCCTACAATGAGCAGTTCTTC.

V and J are TRBV2 and TRBJ1-1; weak D call: TRBD1 (6 bases). The V and J ends lost 2 bases and 3 bases respectively, with 16 bases between them. Germline CDR1 is SNHLY and CDR2 is FYNNEI. The CDR3 sequence is 16 residues long. This chain's CDR3 is CASSETGRRVDTEAFF. CDR3 nucleotides: TGTGCCAGCAGTGAAACAGGGAGAAGGGTAGACACTGAAGCTTTCTTT.

The rearrangement links TRBV5-3 to TRBJ1-2, with 7 bases matching TRBD1. TRBV5-3 is treated as an ORF (open reading frame) with a function not yet certain. The CDR3 totals 14 residues. V lost 0 bases to trimming and J lost 8 bases; unmatched junction nucleotides: 7. CDR3 sequence reads: CARSLGDRVWGYTF. DNA of the CDR3: TGTGCCAGAAGCTTGGGTGACAGGGTTTGGGGCTACACCTTC.

The V and J genes are TRBV11-3 and TRBJ1-6; the D gene is possibly TRBD1 (6 bases). V was pared by 6 bases and J by 0 bases, with 12 bases between. This CDR3 comprises 16 residues. Germline values: CDR1 SGHNT, CDR2 YENEEA. The DNA for the CDR3 is TGTGCCAGCAGACTGATAGGGGGCTCCTATAATTCACCCCTCCACTTT. Protein sequence: CASRLIGGSYNSPLHF.

The chain joins TRBV2 to TRBJ1-1; TRBD1 might be the D (5 bases). Trimming stripped 5 bases from V and 1 base from J, with 11 bases between. The CDR3 has 14 amino acids. Per the germline V gene, CDR1 is SNHLY and CDR2 is FYNNEI. The CDR3 bases are TGTGCCAGCAGTAACTATGGACAGAACACTGAAGCTTTCTTT. Translation gives CASSNYGQNTEAFF.